This paragraph reports one T cell receptor (beta chain). The sample originates from a study of blood T cell repertoires in COVID-19. Generated by immunoSEQ multiplex PCR, the TCRdb table keeps only in-frame clones and is missing some. The sample holds some 300,000 clones, roughly nine tenths seen once. Participants' own reports of clinical history determined their cohort assignment. What was sequenced was PBMCs or T cells enriched from blood (not recorded which). The receptor's source is a woman aged 45-65 years who had been exposed to COVID-19.

Here the CDR3 DNA reads TGTGCCACCAGTGATCTGCCTCGCCGAGGTGATACGCAGTATTTT. Residues: CATSDLPRRGDTQYF. V usage is TRBV24-1 and J usage is TRBJ2-3; D not certain. Trimming stripped 3 bases from V and 6 bases from J, with 15 bases between. The CDR3 spans 15 residues. CDR1 is KGHDR and CDR2 is SFDVKD in the germline V gene.